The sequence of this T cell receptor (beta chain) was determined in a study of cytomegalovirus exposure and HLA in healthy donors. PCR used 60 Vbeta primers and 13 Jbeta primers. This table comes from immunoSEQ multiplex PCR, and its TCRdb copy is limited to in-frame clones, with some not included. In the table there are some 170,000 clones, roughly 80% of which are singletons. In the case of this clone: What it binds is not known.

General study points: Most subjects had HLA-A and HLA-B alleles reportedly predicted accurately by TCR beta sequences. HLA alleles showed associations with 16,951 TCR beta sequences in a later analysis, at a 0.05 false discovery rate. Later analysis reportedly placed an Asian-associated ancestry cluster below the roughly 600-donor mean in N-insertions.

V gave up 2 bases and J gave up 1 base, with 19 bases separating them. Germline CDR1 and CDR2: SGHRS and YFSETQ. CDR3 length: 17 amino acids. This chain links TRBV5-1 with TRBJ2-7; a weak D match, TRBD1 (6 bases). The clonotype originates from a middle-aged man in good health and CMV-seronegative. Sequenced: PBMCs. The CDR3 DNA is TGCGCCAGCAGCTTTGACCCCGGGACATTGGCTTCCTACGAGCAGTACTTC. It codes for CASSFDPGTLASYEQYF.